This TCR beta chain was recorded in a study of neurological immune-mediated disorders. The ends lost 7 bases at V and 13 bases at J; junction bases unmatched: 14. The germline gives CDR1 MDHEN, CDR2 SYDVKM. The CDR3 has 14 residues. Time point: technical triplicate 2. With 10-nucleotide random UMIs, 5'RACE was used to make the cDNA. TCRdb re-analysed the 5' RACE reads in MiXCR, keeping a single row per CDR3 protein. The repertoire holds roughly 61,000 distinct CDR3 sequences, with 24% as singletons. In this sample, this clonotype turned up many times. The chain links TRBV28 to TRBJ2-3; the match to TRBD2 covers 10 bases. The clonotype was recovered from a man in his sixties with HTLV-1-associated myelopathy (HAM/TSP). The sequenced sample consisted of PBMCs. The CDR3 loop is CASKIEASGRGEYF. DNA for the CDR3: TGTGCCAGCAAGATCGAGGCTAGCGGGAGAGGGGAGTATTTT.